The entry below gives a single T cell receptor (beta chain) sequence along with its context. No antigen is known for it. No much larger clone is present one base from it, and per-base qualities are unavailable. Participants in the prospective study were enrolled through a virtual design, were aged roughly 18 to 100 years, and lived in about 25 United States geographic areas. To assign participants to cohorts, the prospective study relied on clinical history that participants themselves reported in a screening survey and a study questionnaire. Recovered participants in ImmuneRACE Cohort 3 were defined by two consecutive negative NP/OP PCR tests, clearance by a healthcare professional, or resolution of symptoms. In the prospective study, mobile phlebotomists collected whole blood, serum and a nasopharyngeal or oropharyngeal swab from each participant. Over a 2-month period, participants in the prospective study had the option of providing additional blood draws and questionnaires. Prospective study blood samples were shipped either frozen or at room temperature before DNA extraction.

These data are taken from a study of blood T cell repertoires in COVID-19 (dated by TCRdb to about 2020). Notes on the research overall: Samples from collaborators originated in the United States, Italy and Spain and spanned both the acute and convalescent phases of COVID-19. The dataset comprised deeply sampled blood TCRbeta repertoires from subjects exposed to, actively infected with, or recovered from COVID-19. The samples were drawn from the first 160 participants of the ongoing ImmuneRACE study and from 950 to 1,500 subjects provided by 6 global collaborators. Where available, HLA class I and class II types were obtained from metadata supplied by the sample provider rather than from assay-based typing. The repertoires were released in a freely available public database meant as a resource for research on the immune response to SARS-CoV-2. A de-identified subject ID, COVID-19 status, age in years and sex were almost always included in the sample metadata. The material from the prospective study consisted of cDNA or gDNA derived from T cells, B-cell-depleted T cells, or PBMCs. Results the study describes overall, beyond this receptor: Clinical and demographic metadata were provided uncurated, with the amount varying by source and participant.

TCRbeta CDR3 regions were amplified from genomic DNA by means of the immunoSEQ Assay, a bias-controlled multiplex PCR. The source study handled its data this way. Nucleated cell counts per sample were estimated from amplification of reference gene primers within the assay. To quantify the absolute abundance of each unique TCRbeta CDR3 rearrangement, sequence reads were collapsed and filtered. Productive Simpson clonality was computed per sample as the square root of Simpson's diversity index over productive rearrangements. What TCRdb holds here is the immuneACCESS table cut down to in-frame rearrangements. Part of the clones is not present; checked against another copy, under half of the missing clones reflect an unresolved V gene, and the others are unexplained. Clonal size and the V and J genes are those of that table, whereas D and trimming came from the DNA. Counted in this sample were roughly 310,000 clones; around nine tenths of them appeared once. The ten largest account for 2.6% of the sample.

From a lookup of the germline V gene (reference sequence), CDR1 and CDR2 are SGHNT and YYREEE. V gives up 4 bases and J gives up 0 bases, and the segment between their germline ends measures 13 bases. The CDR3 spans 15 residues, from the cysteine through the phenylalanine. Just CDR3 DNA is preserved here, 45 bases in frame from base 1. This chain joins TRBV5-4 to TRBJ1-2; matching of 6 bases hints at TRBD1 as the D gene. The receptor comes from a man aged 55 to 70 who had recovered from COVID-19. Source material: PBMCs or T cells enriched from blood (not recorded which). This receptor has the CDR3 CASSLLDRANYGYTF. In nucleotides, the sequence is TGTGCCAGCAGCCTGCTGGACAGAGCTAACTATGGCTACACCTTC.